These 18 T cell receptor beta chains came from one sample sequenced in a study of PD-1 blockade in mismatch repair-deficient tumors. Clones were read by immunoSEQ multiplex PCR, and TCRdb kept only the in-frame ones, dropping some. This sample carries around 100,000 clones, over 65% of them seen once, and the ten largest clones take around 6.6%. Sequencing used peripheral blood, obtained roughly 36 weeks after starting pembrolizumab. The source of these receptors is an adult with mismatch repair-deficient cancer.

CDR3 sequence (DNA): TGTGCCAGCAGCTCCACAGATACGCAGTATTTT. Residues: CASSSTDTQYF. The rearrangement joins TRBV7-9 to TRBJ2-3, with D uncertain. V was trimmed by 4 bases and J by 2 bases, leaving 1 base between them. The CDR3 has 11 residues. Germline CDR1 is SEHNR and CDR2 is FQNEAQ (reference sequence).

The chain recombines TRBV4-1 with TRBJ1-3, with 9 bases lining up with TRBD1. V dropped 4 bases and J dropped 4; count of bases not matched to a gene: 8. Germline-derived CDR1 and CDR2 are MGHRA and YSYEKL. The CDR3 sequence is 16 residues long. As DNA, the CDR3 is TGCGCCAGCAGCCGCCGGGACAGGGAACCAGGAAACACCATATATTTT. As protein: CASSRRDREPGNTIYF.

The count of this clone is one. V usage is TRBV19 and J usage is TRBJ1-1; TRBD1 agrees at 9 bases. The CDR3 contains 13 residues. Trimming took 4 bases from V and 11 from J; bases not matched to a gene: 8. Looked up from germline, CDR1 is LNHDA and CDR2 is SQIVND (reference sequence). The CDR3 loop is CASSTRTGDGAFF. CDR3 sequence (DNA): TGTGCCAGTAGTACGCGGACAGGGGATGGGGCTTTCTTT.

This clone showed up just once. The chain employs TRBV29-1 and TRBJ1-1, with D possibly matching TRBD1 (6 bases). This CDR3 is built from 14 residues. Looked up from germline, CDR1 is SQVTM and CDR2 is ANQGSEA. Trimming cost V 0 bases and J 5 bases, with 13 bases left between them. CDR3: CSVEDAGGPTEAFF. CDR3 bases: TGCAGCGTTGAAGACGCGGGGGGCCCAACTGAAGCTTTCTTT.

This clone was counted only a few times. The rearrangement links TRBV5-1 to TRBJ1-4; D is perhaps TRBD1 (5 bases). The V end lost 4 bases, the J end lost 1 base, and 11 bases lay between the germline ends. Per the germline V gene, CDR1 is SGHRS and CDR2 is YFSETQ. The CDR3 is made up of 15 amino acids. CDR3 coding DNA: TGCGCCAGCAGCCCGGACGGGGGAACTAATGAAAAACTGTTTTTT. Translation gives CASSPDGGTNEKLFF. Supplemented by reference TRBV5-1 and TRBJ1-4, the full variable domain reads KAGVTQTPRYLIKTRGQQVTLSCSPISGHRSVSWYQQTPGQGLQFLFEYFSETQRNKGNFPGRFSGRQFSNSRSEMNVSTLELGDSALYLCASSPDGGTNEKLFFGSGTQLSVL.

The CDR3 sequence: CASSSQSYEQYF. Written as DNA, the CDR3 is TGCGCCAGCAGCTCGCAGTCCTACGAGCAGTACTTC. The chain is built from TRBV5-1 and TRBJ2-7; no clear D. CDR1 and CDR2 (germline): SGHRS, YFSETQ. The CDR3 consists of 12 residues. The V and J ends lost 3 bases and 1 base respectively, with 5 bases between them. The whole variable domain, filled in from reference TRBV5-1 and TRBJ2-7, reads KAGVTQTPRYLIKTRGQQVTLSCSPISGHRSVSWYQQTPGQGLQFLFEYFSETQRNKGNFPGRFSGRQFSNSRSEMNVSTLELGDSALYLCASSSQSYEQYFGPGTRLTVT.

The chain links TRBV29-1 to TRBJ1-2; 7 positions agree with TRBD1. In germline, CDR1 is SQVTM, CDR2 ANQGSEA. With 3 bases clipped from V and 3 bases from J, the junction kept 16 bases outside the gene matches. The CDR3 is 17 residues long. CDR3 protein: CSVDGWYERGRDYGYTF. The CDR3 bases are TGCAGCGTTGACGGGTGGTATGAGAGGGGGCGAGACTATGGCTACACCTTC.

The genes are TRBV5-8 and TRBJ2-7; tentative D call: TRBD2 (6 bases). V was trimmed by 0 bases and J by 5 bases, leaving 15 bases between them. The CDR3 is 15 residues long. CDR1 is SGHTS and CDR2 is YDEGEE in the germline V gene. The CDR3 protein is CASSLGQRAIDEQYF. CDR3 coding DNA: TGTGCCAGCAGCTTGGGACAGCGGGCGATAGACGAGCAGTACTTC. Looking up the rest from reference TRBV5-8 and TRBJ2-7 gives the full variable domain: EAGVTQSPTHLIKTRGQQATLRCSPISGHTSVYWYQQALGLGLQFLLWYDEGEERNRGNFPPRFSGRQFPNYSSELNVNALELEDSALYLCASSLGQRAIDEQYFGPGTRLTVT.

Here the CDR3 reads CASREGVGTGELFF. The DNA of the CDR3 is TGTGCCAGCAGAGAGGGAGTGGGCACCGGGGAGCTGTTTTTT. The V and J genes are TRBV2 and TRBJ2-2, with a tentative D call TRBD2 (5 bases). V was trimmed by 6 bases and J by 4 bases, leaving 12 bases between them. The CDR3 contains 14 residues. The V gene's germline CDR1 is SNHLY and CDR2 FYNNEI.

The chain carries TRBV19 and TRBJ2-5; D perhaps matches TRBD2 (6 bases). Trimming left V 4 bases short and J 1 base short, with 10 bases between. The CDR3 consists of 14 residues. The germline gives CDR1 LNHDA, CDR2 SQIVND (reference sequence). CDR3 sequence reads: CASSTPGLQETQYF. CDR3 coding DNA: TGTGCCAGTAGTACTCCGGGACTCCAAGAGACCCAGTACTTC.

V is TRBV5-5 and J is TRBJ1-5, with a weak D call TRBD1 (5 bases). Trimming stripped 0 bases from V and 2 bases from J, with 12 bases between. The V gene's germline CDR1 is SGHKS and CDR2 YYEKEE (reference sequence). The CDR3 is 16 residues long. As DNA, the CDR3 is TGTGCCAGCAGCTTGGATGCAGGGTTCGGCAATCAGCCCCAGCATTTT. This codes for CASSLDAGFGNQPQHF.

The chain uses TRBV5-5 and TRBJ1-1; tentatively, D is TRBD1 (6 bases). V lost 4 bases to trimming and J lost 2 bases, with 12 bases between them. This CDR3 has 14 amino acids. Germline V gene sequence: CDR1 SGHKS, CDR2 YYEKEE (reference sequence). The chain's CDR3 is CASSPWTANTEAFF. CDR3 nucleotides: TGTGCCAGCAGCCCGTGGACAGCCAACACTGAAGCTTTCTTT.

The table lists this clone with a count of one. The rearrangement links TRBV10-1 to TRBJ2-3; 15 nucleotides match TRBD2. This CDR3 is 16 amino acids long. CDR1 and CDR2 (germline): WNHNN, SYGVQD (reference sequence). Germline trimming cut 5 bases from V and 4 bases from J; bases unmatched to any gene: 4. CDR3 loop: CASSPGLAGGADTQYF. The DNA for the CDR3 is TGCGCCAGCAGTCCCGGACTAGCGGGAGGGGCAGATACGCAGTATTTT.

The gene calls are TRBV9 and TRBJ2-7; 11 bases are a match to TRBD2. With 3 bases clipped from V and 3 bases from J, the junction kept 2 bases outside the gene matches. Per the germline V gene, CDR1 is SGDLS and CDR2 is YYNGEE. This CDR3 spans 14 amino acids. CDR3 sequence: CASSEGLADYEQYF. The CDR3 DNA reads TGTGCCAGCAGCGAGGGACTAGCGGACTACGAGCAGTACTTC.

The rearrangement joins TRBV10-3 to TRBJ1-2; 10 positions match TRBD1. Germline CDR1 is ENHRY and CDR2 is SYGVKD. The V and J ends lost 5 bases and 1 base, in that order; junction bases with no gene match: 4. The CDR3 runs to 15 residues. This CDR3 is CAISFGDRGNYGYTF. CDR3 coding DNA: TGTGCCATCAGTTTCGGGGACAGGGGTAACTATGGCTACACCTTC.

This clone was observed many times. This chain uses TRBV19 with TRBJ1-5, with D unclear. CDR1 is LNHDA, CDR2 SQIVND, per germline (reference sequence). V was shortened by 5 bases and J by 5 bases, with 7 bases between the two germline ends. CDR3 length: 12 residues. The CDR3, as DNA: TGTGCCAGTAGTTGGGCCGATCAGCCCCAGCATTTT. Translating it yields CASSWADQPQHF.

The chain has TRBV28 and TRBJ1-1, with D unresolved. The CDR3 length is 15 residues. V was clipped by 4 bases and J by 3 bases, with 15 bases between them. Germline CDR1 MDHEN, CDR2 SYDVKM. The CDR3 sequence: CASSSHRLADTEAFF. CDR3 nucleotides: TGTGCCAGCAGTTCCCACCGACTGGCGGACACTGAAGCTTTCTTT.

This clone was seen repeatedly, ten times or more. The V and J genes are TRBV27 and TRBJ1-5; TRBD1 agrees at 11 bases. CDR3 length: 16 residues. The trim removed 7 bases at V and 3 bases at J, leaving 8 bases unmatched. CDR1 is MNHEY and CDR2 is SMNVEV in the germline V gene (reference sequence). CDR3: CASKISDRGPNQPQHF. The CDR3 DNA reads TGTGCCAGCAAAATATCGGACAGGGGGCCCAATCAGCCCCAGCATTTT.